This T cell receptor (beta chain) was found in a study of radiation and T cells in renal cell carcinoma. Whole-study results and caveats: From baseline, blood top tumor clonotypes peaked at 2 weeks post-radiation.

Documented time point: baseline pretreatment blood. Treatment defined: 15 Gy SBRT to primary tumor, nephrectomy 4 weeks later. Serial blood draws occurred at baseline and 2 and 4 weeks post-SBRT. The patient's renal cell carcinoma had clear cell pathology. Germline V gene data show CDR1 as MNHEY and CDR2 as SMNVEV (reference sequence). The CDR3 has 16 amino acids. The junction had 6 bases not matched to a gene; V was cut back by 6 bases and J by 1 base. Using immunoSEQ multiplex PCR, the repertoire was profiled, and TCRdb retains in-frame clones only, with some absent. In the table there are around 94,000 clones, 65% to 90% of which are singletons. Worth noting for this clone: Its specificity is not known.

The receptor was derived from a man between 45 and 60 years old with renal cell carcinoma. The source material was blood, sampled from a patient whose treatment included radiotherapy and nephrectomy. The V call is TRBV27, the J call TRBJ2-2; 9 bases map to TRBD1. The DNA of the CDR3 is TGTGCCAGCAGCCGACCGGGACAGGGGAACACCGGGGAGCTGTTTTTT. Amino acid sequence: CASSRPGQGNTGELFF.